The T cell receptor (beta chain) under discussion was sequenced for a study of a mutant IDH1 vaccine in newly diagnosed glioma (dated by TCRdb to about 2021). Context from the whole study: In the chemotherapy-containing groups, vaccination started alongside temozolomide cycles, whereas in patients who had radiotherapy alone it started 4-6 weeks after radiotherapy. Peripheral blood was collected at six visits: V03 (baseline), V05, V07, V10, V12 and V13. For exploratory analyses, longitudinal TCRB deep sequencing was carried out in about two dozen treated patients wherever samples were available. The week-35 safety follow-up took place at visit V12, and the week-47 end of study took place at visit V13. Prior to enrollment, patients had been given standard therapy consisting of radiotherapy alone, temozolomide alone, or radiochemotherapy with temozolomide, with the combination given to most patients. The roughly 32 treated patients were approximately 62% male and 37.5% female, with a mean age of about 43 years. Overall study outcomes, separate from this receptor: Changes in the top peripheral T cell clonotypes picked up by TCRB sequencing did not appear to be linked to pseudoprogression. Vaccine-induced immune responses across multiple MHC alleles were detected in approximately 93% of patients. Selection of PBMC samples for TCRB deep sequencing was based on availability. It was noted by the authors that analyses of patient blood samples could not be reproduced owing to sample limitations.

V lost 0 bases and J lost 8 bases; the stretch between them is 10 bases long. Inclusive of the bounding cysteine and phenylalanine, the CDR3 is 13 residues long. Only the CDR3 region is kept as DNA, spanning 39 bases read in frame from base 1. Via the germline V gene (reference sequence), CDR1 is LNHNV and CDR2 YYDKDF. A note on this clone: The clone's antigen remains unknown. No base qualities exist here, and no much larger clone lies one base off it.

The library was made by the immunoSEQ multiplex PCR assay. Rearranged TCR beta chain sequences were amplified with the hsTCRB Kit following the manufacturer's protocol. Sequencing of TCRB libraries was carried out on an Illumina MiSeq. As for how the authors treated the data: The kit vendor's proprietary platform handled demultiplexing, trimming and gene mapping. In TCRdb, the immuneACCESS table is reduced to in-frame sequences with V and J assigned. These tables do not hold every clone; where another copy was compared, an unresolved V gene accounts for under half, and the others remain unexplained. The V and J calls and clone size come from that table; D and trimming were worked out from the DNA. The sample contains tens of thousands of clones, 83% of them found a single time. The top ten constitute about 3.8% of the sample. This sample's time point label indicates: week 47, end of study. A 20-mer mutant IDH1 peptide at 300 micrograms in Montanide made up each vaccine dose, which was injected subcutaneously together with topical imiquimod. Patients were given eight vaccinations, in weeks 1, 3, 5, 7, 11, 15, 19 and 23, which matched visits V03 through V10. Donors had newly diagnosed WHO grade 3 or 4 IDH1-mutant astrocytomas with loss of nuclear ATRX. The samples were drawn from NOA16, a multicentre, single-arm, open-label phase I trial in Germany that tested a mutant IDH1 peptide vaccine in humans for the first time. Genomic DNA for TCRB sequencing was extracted from EDTA blood using the DNeasy Blood and Tissue Kit.

The chain joins TRBV15 to TRBJ1-2, and the D gene may be TRBD1, 5 bases matching. The sequence came from a man aged 25-40 years with glioma. Material: PBMCs, obtained from a glioma patient whose treatment included an IDH1 peptide vaccine. The encoded CDR3 is CATSRDVGDGYTF. The DNA is as follows: TGTGCCACCAGCAGAGACGTGGGGGACGGCTACACCTTC.